One and the same sample provided the 11 T cell receptor beta chains below, sequenced in a study of blood T cell repertoires in COVID-19. Profiled with immunoSEQ multiplex PCR; TCRdb holds only in-frame clones, not every one. Of about 180,000 clones listed, approximately 89% were seen once; the top ten hold about 4%. The sample taken for sequencing was peripheral blood. The receptors were sampled from a woman in her thirties with acute or convalescent COVID-19.

This clone was recorded once. The genes are TRBV25-1 and TRBJ2-1; TRBD2 agrees at 7 bases. CDR1 is MGHDK and CDR2 is SYGVNS in the germline V gene. V was pared by 3 bases and J by 3 bases, with 8 bases of the junction left unmatched. This CDR3 has 16 amino acids. In DNA, the CDR3 is TGTGCCAGCAGTGACCTTAATCTAGCGGACTACAATGAGCAGTTCTTC. It translates to CASSDLNLADYNEQFF.

For this clone: Different DNA sequences within this sample yield the same CDR3. The V call is TRBV5-4, the J call TRBJ2-5, with TRBD1 as a possible D gene (6 bases). Germline V gene sequence: CDR1 SGHNT, CDR2 YYREEE (reference sequence). V dropped 0 bases and J dropped 2 bases, with 8 bases sitting between them. CDR3 length equals 14 residues. The CDR3, as DNA: TGTGCCAGCAGCTTGGGTAGGGGGCAAGAGACCCAGTACTTC. Its protein product is CASSLGRGQETQYF.

This chain's CDR3 is CASSFRLAGYNEQFF. The CDR3 DNA sequence: TGTGCCAGCAGCTTTCGACTAGCGGGATACAATGAGCAGTTCTTC. The chain joins TRBV6-2 or TRBV6-3 to TRBJ2-1; 11 bases fit TRBD2. Germline-derived CDR1 and CDR2 are MNHEY and SVGEGT. This CDR3 region has 15 residues. V lost 6 bases, J lost 4 bases, and 5 bases stayed unmatched.

This chain joins TRBV25-1 and TRBJ1-1, with TRBD1 matching 8 bases. The CDR3 runs 14 residues. The junction had 9 bases not matched to a gene; V was cut back by 5 bases and J by 7 bases. Germline V CDR1 and CDR2: MGHDK, SYGVNS. The CDR3 sequence: CASSPQGAEDEAFF. The CDR3 DNA sequence: TGTGCCAGCAGTCCCCAGGGGGCGGAGGATGAAGCTTTCTTT. Using reference TRBV25-1 and TRBJ1-1 for the parts outside the CDR3, the full variable domain is EADIYQTPRYLVIGTGKKITLECSQTMGHDKMYWYQQDPGMELHLIHYSYGVNSTEKGDLSSESTVSRIRTEHFPLTLESARPSHTSQYLCASSPQGAEDEAFFGQGTRLTVV.

This clone was detected once. For the CDR3, the DNA is TGTGCCAGCAGCCCGGGACAGGGGGCGCGTTCTTCCTACGAGCAGTACTTC. Its translation: CASSPGQGARSSYEQYF. The genes are TRBV9 and TRBJ2-7, with 12 bases aligning to TRBD1. The length of the CDR3 is 17 residues. The trim removed 4 bases at V and 1 base at J, leaving 9 bases unmatched. Germline CDR1 reads SGDLS; CDR2 reads YYNGEE.

This clone was detected a few times. A much larger clone differs from this one at a single base, so this may be a read error. The V call is TRBV28, the J call TRBJ1-2; 9 bases are a match to TRBD1. The V and J ends lost 6 bases and 4 bases, in that order; junction bases with no gene match: 3. This CDR3 is 13 amino acids long. CDR1 and CDR2 (germline): MDHEN, SYDVKM. In nucleotides, the CDR3 is TGTGCCAGCAGCCGGGACAGGGCCTATGGCTACACCTTC. Translation gives CASSRDRAYGYTF.

CDR3 region: CSVVSLTGGYTF. The CDR3 coding sequence is TGCAGCGTTGTATCCCTGACGGGAGGCTACACCTTC. The chain has TRBV29-1 and TRBJ1-2, with D hard to call. CDR1 and CDR2 from the germline V gene are SQVTM and ANQGSEA. CDR3 size: 12 residues. Trimming left V 4 bases short and J 8 bases short, with 14 bases between. The entire variable domain, with the rest obtained from reference TRBV29-1 and TRBJ1-2, is as follows: SAVISQKPSRDICQRGTSLTIQCQVDSQVTMMFWYRQQPGQSLTLIATANQGSEATYESGFVIDKFPISRPNLTFSTLTVSNMSPEDSSIYLCSVVSLTGGYTFGSGTRLTVV.

The V call is TRBV28, the J call TRBJ2-3, with 9 nucleotides matching TRBD2. The CDR3 runs to 17 residues. In germline, CDR1 is MDHEN, CDR2 SYDVKM. The V segment lost 6 bases and the J segment 1 base; nucleotides outside the gene matches: 11. The DNA of the CDR3 is TGTGCCAGCAGCGCTAGCGGGATTGGAGATGGCACAGATACGCAGTATTTT. Amino acids: CASSASGIGDGTDTQYF.

This sequence joins TRBV7-9 and TRBJ1-1; D may be TRBD1 (5 bases). CDR1 and CDR2 (germline): SEHNR, FQNEAQ (reference sequence). Trimming took 6 bases from V and 1 from J, leaving 18 bases between them. The CDR3 has 16 amino acids. The CDR3, as DNA: TGTGCCAGCAGGTCGGGCAGGGCGAGACAGAACACTGAAGCTTTCTTT. Its translation is CASRSGRARQNTEAFF.

This chain uses TRBV6-2 or TRBV6-3 with TRBJ1-1; D is possibly TRBD1 (5 bases). Germline values: CDR1 MNHEY, CDR2 SVGEGT. Trimming stripped 5 bases from V and 7 bases from J, with 11 bases between. The CDR3 spans 12 residues. The CDR3 DNA is TGTGCCAGCAGTCTACGGGGGGATGAAGCTTTCTTT. Translated: CASSLRGDEAFF.

The chain combines TRBV5-4 with TRBJ2-7; 9 bases line up with TRBD2. CDR3 length: 15 residues. The junction had 5 bases not matched to a gene; V was cut back by 2 bases and J by 2 bases. The V gene's germline CDR1 is SGHNT and CDR2 YYREEE (reference sequence). CDR3 amino acids: CASSLAGGRAYEQYF. For the CDR3, the DNA is TGTGCCAGCAGCTTAGCGGGAGGCCGGGCCTACGAGCAGTACTTC.